This TCR beta chain was recovered during a study of T cell changes during pregnancy in multiple sclerosis (dated by TCRdb to between 2018 and 2021). In the study overall: The study looked at changes in the T cell repertoire across pregnancy in women with multiple sclerosis.

The receptor library was made with the immunoSEQ multiplex PCR assay. Entries here come from immuneACCESS through TCRdb and include only in-frame sequences with V and J called. Some clones fail to appear in such tables; in the studies checked, an unresolved V gene covers under half of the shortfall, and the cause of the remainder is unknown. For this sample there are around 24,000 clones; around 87% appear just once. The ten largest clones represent about 1% of the sample. The sample holds one count of this clone. This clone's antigen is unknown. Per-base qualities were not stored, and no clone one base away is much larger. The germline V gene encodes CDR1 SGHAT and CDR2 FQNNGV. V is trimmed back by 6 bases and J by 4 bases, and the junction contains 3 bases that no gene match accounts for. The CDR3 spans 14 residues, from the cysteine through the phenylalanine. Of the read, only the CDR3 DNA is kept; its 42 bases are in frame from base 1.

Sequenced here: CD4+ T cells from peripheral blood mononuclear cells, sampled in the second trimester of pregnancy. This clonotype was sampled from a female donor in good health, enrolled as a control in a pregnancy study. The chain is made from TRBV11-2 and TRBJ2-7; 13 nucleotides in the junction match TRBD2. CDR3 sequence: CASRATSGRYEQYF. The nucleotides are TGTGCCAGCAGAGCGACTAGCGGGAGGTACGAGCAGTACTTC.